Reported below is one T cell receptor (beta chain). The source of the sample is a study of cytotoxic CD8 clonotypes in ibrutinib-treated CLL. Sequencing was performed with immunoSEQ multiplex PCR; in TCRdb, only in-frame clones are kept and a portion is missing. In the table there are over 250,000 clones, about 72% of which are singletons. The V gene's germline CDR1 is LNHDA and CDR2 SQIVND (reference sequence). Unmatched junction bases numbered 6, after V lost 6 bases and J lost 4 bases. This CDR3 contains 14 residues. This specimen was PBMCs, taken at disease progression, from a patient treated with ibrutinib. V is TRBV19 and J is TRBJ1-5; TRBD1 aligns across 7 bases. This TCR derives from a human donor with chronic lymphocytic leukemia. Here the CDR3 DNA reads TGTGCCAGTAGCAACAGGGGCGATAATCAGCCCCAGCATTTT. It encodes CASSNRGDNQPQHF.